Listed below are T cell receptor beta chains from one sample, sequenced in a study of blood T cell repertoires in COVID-19. Sequenced by immunoSEQ multiplex PCR; TCRdb stores in-frame clones only, minus some. The table lists 300,000 to 450,000 clones, roughly 85% of them singletons. The material sequenced was peripheral blood. Source of these receptors: a woman between 18 and 29 years old with acute or convalescent COVID-19. Both conserved end residues are part of each CDR3. The D gene is left open where the match is weak. A clone size is listed for some rows: how often the clone was seen (once, few, many), or a class if it is expanded.

v_call clone_size d_call cdr3_aa
TRBV28 - - CASSLRGGWAQYF
TRBV23-1 - TRBD1 CASSQETGGIGKDQPQHF
TRBV6-1 - - CASSDPTGGDIQYF
TRBV27 - - CASSLVGARPEAFF
TRBV3-1/TRBV3-2 - TRBD2 CASSPTSGRAPLEQYF
TRBV7-2 - - CASSPLGVRQNTEAFF
TRBV27 few - CASSSGTNFEPQHF
TRBV27 - - CASSFTGVDGYTF
TRBV28 - TRBD1 CASSPSPGQGGSDTQYF
TRBV19 - - CASSSPPGVRSYNEQFF
TRBV28 once - CASSDGGRGSGYTF
TRBV12-2 once - CASRHSGRGDGYTF
TRBV5-5 - - CASSVQGGSNQPQHF
TRBV6-5 - TRBD1 CASGKQGSGGNTIYF
TRBV7-9 - - CASSLGGLYQETQYF
TRBV3-1/TRBV3-2 - - CASSEVGGLGNGYTF
TRBV27 - - CASSPPRGAEAFF
TRBV10-3 - TRBD2 CAISESSGGGDTQYF
TRBV11-2 - - CASSLDSGTGELFF
TRBV6-6 - - CASSYSIGGTQYF
TRBV6-6 - - CASSSGAYEQYF
TRBV15 once TRBD1 CATRDRREKLFF
TRBV6-1 - - CASSEAGGKGEQYF
TRBV28 - TRBD1 CASSKTGGSNEQFF
TRBV18 few TRBD1 CASSRDRQNTEAFF
TRBV15 - - CATSRDLGGEQYF
TRBV5-1 - - CASSLLAGAGYGYTF
TRBV5-1 - - CASSLRGFYEQYF
TRBV7-9 - - CASSLEAGFTDTQYF
TRBV11-2 - - CASSLKREQFF
TRBV15 - - CATSRGASPSTDTQYF
TRBV23-1 few TRBD1 CASSQGGQCCGGYTF
TRBV5-1 - - CAILRGGNTIYF
TRBV3-1/TRBV3-2 few TRBD1 CASSQSLPGQGNSPLHF
TRBV7-6 - - CASSLGARYEQYF
TRBV28 - - CASRYQGGGNQPQHF
TRBV11-2 - - CASSLSLGDGNTIYF
TRBV3-1/TRBV3-2 - TRBD1 CASSQGDRAHEQYF
TRBV18 once TRBD1 CASRDSGTDTQYF
TRBV6-1 - - CASSQGAGIGNTEAFF
TRBV5-1 - - CASSFSRDNEQFF
TRBV5-5 - - CASSLTAQETQYF
TRBV6-1 once - CASSDRAGEQYF
TRBV6-5 - TRBD1 CASSYSTGGWMDGYTF
TRBV7-2 - - CASSFHSSPLHF
TRBV19 - TRBD2 CASSVILAGGSYEQYF
TRBV5-6 - TRBD1 CASSLLPPQGLYPGELFF
TRBV2 - - CASREAGSSITGELLF
TRBV19 - TRBD1 CASSRQGPSGNYGYTF
TRBV5-1 few TRBD1 CASRTGSSANEKLFF
TRBV29-1 - - CSDIPSETEAFF
TRBV2 - TRBD1 CASSETGGLNYGYTF
TRBV9 - TRBD1 CASSVSGGEQYF
TRBV3-1/TRBV3-2 - - CASSQELSPYTEAFF